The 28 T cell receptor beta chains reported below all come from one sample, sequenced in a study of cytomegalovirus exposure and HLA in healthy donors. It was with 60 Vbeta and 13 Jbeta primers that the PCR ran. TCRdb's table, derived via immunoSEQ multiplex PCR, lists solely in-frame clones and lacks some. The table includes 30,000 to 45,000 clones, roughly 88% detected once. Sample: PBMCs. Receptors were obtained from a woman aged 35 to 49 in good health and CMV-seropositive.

The chain's CDR3 is CASSLGQGVGSPLHF. The CDR3 DNA sequence: TGTGCCAGCAGCTTGGGACAGGGGGTCGGATCACCCCTCCACTTT. The V and J genes are TRBV5-6 and TRBJ1-6, with 9 bases matching TRBD1. Germline V gene sequence: CDR1 SGHDT, CDR2 YYEEEE. Trimming cost V 0 bases and J 10 bases; bases outside gene matches: 5. The CDR3 consists of 15 residues.

This chain's CDR3 is CASSFGAGLNTEAFF. The CDR3 nucleotides are TGTGCCAGCAGCTTCGGGGCGGGACTCAACACTGAAGCTTTCTTT. This sequence joins TRBV7-2 and TRBJ1-1; D is possibly TRBD1 (5 bases). Germline values: CDR1 SGHTA, CDR2 FQGNSA. Trimming took 3 bases from V and 2 from J, leaving 13 bases between them. This CDR3 has 15 residues.

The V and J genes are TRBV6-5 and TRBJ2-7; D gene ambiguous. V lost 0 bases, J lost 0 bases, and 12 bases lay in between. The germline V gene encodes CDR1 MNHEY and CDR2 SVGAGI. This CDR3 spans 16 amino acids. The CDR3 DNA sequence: TGTGCCAGCAGTTACTCGAGGCGGCCTATCTCCTACGAGCAGTACTTC. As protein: CASSYSRRPISYEQYF.

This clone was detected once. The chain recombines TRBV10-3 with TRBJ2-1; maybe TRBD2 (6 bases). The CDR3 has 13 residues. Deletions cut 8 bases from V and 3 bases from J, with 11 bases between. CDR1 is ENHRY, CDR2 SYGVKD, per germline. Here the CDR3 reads CAILLALYNEQFF. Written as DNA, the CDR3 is TGTGCCATCCTACTAGCCCTCTACAATGAGCAGTTCTTC.

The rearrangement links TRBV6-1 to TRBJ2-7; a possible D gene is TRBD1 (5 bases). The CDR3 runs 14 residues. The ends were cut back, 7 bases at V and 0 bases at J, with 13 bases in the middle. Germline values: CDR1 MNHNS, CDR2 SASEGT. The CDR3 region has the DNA TGTGCCAGCAAGAGACAGTTCAGCTCCTACGAGCAGTACTTC. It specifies CASKRQFSSYEQYF.

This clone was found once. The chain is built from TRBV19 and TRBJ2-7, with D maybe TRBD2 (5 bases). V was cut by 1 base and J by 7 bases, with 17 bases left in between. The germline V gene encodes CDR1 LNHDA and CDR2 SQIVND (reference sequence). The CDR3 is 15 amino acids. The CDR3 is CASSIGSVGSGEQYF. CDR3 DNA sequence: TGTGCCAGTAGTATAGGCTCAGTCGGATCGGGGGAGCAGTACTTC.

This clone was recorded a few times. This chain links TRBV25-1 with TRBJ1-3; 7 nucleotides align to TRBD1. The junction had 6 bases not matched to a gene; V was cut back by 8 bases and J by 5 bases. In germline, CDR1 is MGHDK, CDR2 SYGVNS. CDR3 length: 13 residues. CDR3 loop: CASSHRGRNTIYF. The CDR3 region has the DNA TGTGCCAGCTCGCACAGGGGTAGAAACACCATATATTTT.

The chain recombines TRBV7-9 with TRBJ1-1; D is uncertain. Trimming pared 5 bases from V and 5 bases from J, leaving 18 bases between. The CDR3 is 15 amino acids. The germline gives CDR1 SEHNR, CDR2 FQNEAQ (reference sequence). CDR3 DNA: TGTGCCAGCAGCCCCTTCGCACCGGGATCAACTGAAGCTTTCTTT. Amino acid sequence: CASSPFAPGSTEAFF.

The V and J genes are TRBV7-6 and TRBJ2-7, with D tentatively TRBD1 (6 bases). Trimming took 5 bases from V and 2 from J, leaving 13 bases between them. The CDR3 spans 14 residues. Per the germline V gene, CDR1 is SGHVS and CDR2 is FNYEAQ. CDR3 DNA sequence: TGTGCCAGCAGCCCAGGGGTAACCACCTACGAGCAGTACTTC. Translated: CASSPGVTTYEQYF.

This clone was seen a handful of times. CDR3 sequence: CASSLEAALVPRHF. The CDR3 DNA follows: TGTGCCAGCAGCTTGGAGGCAGCGTTGGTGCCCAGGCATTTT. This chain connects TRBV5-8 to TRBJ1-5, with D uncertain. The CDR3 consists of 14 residues. Looked up from germline, CDR1 is SGHTS and CDR2 is YDEGEE. Between the trimmed V and J ends, which lost 0 bases and 15 bases, there was a span of 19 bases. Full variable domain (rest looked up from reference TRBV5-8 and TRBJ1-5): EAGVTQSPTHLIKTRGQQATLRCSPISGHTSVYWYQQALGLGLQFLLWYDEGEERNRGNFPPRFSGRQFPNYSSELNVNALELEDSALYLCASSLEAALVPRHFGDGTRLSIL.

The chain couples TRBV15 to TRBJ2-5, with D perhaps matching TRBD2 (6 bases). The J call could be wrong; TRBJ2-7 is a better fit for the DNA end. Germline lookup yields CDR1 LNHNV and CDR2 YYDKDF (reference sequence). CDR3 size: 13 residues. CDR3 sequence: CATSIGGVDEQYF. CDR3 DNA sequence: TGTGCCACCAGCATTGGCGGGGTAGACGAGCAGTACTTC.

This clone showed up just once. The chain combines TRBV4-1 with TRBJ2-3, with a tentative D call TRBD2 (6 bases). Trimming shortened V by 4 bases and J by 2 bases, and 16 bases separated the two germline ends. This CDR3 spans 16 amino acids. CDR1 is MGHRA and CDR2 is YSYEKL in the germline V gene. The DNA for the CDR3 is TGCGCCAGCAGCCCCGGAGGGATGTCGATCACAGATACGCAGTATTTT. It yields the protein CASSPGGMSITDTQYF.

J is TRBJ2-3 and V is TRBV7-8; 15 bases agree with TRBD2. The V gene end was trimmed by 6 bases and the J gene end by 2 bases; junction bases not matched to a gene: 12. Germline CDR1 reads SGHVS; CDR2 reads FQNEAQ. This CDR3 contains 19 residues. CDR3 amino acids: CASREAGLAGGIHTDTQYF. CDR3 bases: TGTGCCAGCAGAGAGGCCGGACTAGCGGGAGGGATTCACACAGATACGCAGTATTTT.

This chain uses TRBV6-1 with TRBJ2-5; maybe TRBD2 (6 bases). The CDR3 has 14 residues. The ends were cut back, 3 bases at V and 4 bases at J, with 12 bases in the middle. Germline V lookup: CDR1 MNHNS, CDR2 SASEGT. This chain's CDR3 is CASSEVEGRETQYF. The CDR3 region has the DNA TGTGCCAGCAGTGAGGTGGAGGGGAGAGAGACCCAGTACTTC.

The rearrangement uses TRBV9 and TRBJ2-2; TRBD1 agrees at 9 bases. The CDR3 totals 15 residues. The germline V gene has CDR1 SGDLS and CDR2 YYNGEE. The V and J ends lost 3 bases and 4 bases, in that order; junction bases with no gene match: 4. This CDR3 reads CASSAWDRATGELFF. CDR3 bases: TGTGCCAGCAGCGCTTGGGACAGGGCCACCGGGGAGCTGTTTTTT.

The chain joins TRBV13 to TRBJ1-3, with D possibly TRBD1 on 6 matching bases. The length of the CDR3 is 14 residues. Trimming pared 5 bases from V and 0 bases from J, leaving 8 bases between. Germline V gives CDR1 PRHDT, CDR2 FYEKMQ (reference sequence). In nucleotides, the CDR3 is TGTGCCAGCAGCCCAGGGGTCTCTGGAAACACCATATATTTT. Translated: CASSPGVSGNTIYF.

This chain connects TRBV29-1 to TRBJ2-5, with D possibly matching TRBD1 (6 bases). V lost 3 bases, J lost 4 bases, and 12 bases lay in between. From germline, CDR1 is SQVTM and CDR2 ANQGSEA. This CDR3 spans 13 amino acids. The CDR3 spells CSVDGDRIETQYF. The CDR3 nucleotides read TGCAGCGTTGATGGTGACAGGATAGAGACCCAGTACTTC. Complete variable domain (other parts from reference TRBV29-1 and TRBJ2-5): SAVISQKPSRDICQRGTSLTIQCQVDSQVTMMFWYRQQPGQSLTLIATANQGSEATYESGFVIDKFPISRPNLTFSTLTVSNMSPEDSSIYLCSVDGDRIETQYFGPGTRLLVL.

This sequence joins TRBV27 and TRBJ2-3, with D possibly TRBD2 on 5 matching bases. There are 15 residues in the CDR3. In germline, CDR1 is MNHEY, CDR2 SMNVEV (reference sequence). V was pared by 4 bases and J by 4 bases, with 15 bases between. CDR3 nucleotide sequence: TGTGCCAGCAGTTATGGCCGTGCGGGCGCAGATACGCAGTATTTT. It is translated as CASSYGRAGADTQYF.

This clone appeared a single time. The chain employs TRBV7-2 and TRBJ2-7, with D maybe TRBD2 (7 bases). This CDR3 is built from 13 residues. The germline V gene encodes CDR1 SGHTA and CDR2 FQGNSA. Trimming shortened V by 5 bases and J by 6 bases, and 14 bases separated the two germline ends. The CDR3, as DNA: TGTGCCAGCAGCGCGGGGGCCTTGGGCGAGCAGTACTTC. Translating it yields CASSAGALGEQYF.

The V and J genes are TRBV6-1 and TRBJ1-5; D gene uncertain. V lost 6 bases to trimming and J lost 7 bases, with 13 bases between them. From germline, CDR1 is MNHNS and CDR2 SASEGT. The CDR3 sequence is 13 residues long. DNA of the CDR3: TGTGCCAGCAGAAATTTTGAGGGCCAGCCCCAGCATTTT. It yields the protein CASRNFEGQPQHF.

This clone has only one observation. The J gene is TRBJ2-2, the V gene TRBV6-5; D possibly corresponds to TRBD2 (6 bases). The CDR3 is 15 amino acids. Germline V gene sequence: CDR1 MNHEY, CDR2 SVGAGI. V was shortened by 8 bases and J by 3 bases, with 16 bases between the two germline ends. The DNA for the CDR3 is TGTGCCAGCGAATCGGTCGGCGGGGACACCGGGGAGCTGTTTTTT. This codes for CASESVGGDTGELFF.

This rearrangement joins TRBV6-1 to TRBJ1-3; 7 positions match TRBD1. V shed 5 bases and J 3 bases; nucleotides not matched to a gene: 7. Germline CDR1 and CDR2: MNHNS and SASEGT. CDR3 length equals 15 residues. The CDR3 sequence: CASSRGRHIGNTIYF. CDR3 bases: TGTGCCAGCAGTAGGGGGCGTCATATTGGAAACACCATATATTTT.

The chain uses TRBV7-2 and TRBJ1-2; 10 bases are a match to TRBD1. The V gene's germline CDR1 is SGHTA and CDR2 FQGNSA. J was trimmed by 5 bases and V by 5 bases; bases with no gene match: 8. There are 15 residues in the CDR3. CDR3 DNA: TGTGCCAGCAGCCAACGACAGGGGGCCCTATATGGCTACACCTTC. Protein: CASSQRQGALYGYTF.

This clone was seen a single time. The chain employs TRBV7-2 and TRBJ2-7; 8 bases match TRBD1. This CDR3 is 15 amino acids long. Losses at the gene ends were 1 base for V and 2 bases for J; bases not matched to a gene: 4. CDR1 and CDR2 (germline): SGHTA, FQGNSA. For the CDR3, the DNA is TGTGCCAGCAGCTTAGTCGGACAGGGAGCCTACGAGCAGTACTTC. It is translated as CASSLVGQGAYEQYF.

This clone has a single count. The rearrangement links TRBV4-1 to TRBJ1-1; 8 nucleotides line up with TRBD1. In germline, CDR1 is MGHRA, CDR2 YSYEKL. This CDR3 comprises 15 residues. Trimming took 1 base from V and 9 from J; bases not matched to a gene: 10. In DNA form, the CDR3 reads TGCGCCAGCAGCCAAGCCTCAGGGGGCGATAGGAAAGCTTTCTTT. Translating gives CASSQASGGDRKAFF.

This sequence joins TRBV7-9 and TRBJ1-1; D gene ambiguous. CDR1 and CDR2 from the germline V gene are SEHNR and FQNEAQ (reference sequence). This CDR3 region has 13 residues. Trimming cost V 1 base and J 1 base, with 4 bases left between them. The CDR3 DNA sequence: TGTGCCAGCAGCTTAGAAGCGAACACTGAAGCTTTCTTT. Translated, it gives CASSLEANTEAFF.

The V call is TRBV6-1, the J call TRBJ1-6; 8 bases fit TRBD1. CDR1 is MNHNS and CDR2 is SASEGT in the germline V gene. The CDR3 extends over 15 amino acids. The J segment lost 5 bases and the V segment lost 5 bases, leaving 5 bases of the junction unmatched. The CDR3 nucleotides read TGTGCCAGCAGTCTGACAGGGGCGGATAATTCACCCCTCCACTTT. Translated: CASSLTGADNSPLHF.

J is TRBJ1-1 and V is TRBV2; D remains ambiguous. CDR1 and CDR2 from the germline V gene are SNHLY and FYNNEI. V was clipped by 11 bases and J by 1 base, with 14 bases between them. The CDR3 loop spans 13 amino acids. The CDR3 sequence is CAGSEASNTEAFF. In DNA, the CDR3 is TGTGCCGGAAGCGAGGCTTCGAACACTGAAGCTTTCTTT.